The rows below give T cell receptor beta chains drawn from one sample of a study of blood T cell repertoires in COVID-19. Profiling relied on immunoSEQ multiplex PCR, and the TCRdb table lists in-frame clones only, not all of them. The top ten clones hold 2.1% of a sample with some 120,000 clones, about 93% of them seen once. Sequencing was performed on peripheral blood. These receptor sequences come from a man over 45 with COVID-19, enrolled during active disease. CDR3s include the opening cysteine and the closing phenylalanine or tryptophan. A D gene is named only where the DNA matches it firmly. Expanded clones get a size class; other rows say once, few or many, or leave the size out.

TRBV25-1	TRBJ2-1	NA	TRBD2	TGTGCCAGTAGACTAGCGGGAGGCAATGAGCAGTTCTTC	CASRLAGGNEQFF
TRBV4-1	TRBJ2-5	NA	TRBD1	TGCGCCAGCAGCCTCGATGGGACAGGGGTTGAGACCCAGTACTTC	CASSLDGTGVETQYF
TRBV7-9	TRBJ2-5	NA	TRBD2	TGTGCCAGCAGTCCGGGGGGCCAAGAGACCCAGTACTTC	CASSPGGQETQYF
TRBV10-1	TRBJ1-2	once	TRBD1	TGCGCCAGCACTGCGGACAGGCCGAACTATGGCTACACCTTC	CASTADRPNYGYTF
TRBV30	TRBJ1-1	NA	NA	TGTGCCTGGAACGCCCAGGGTTCCACTGAAGCTTTCTTT	CAWNAQGSTEAFF
TRBV30	TRBJ2-3	NA	NA	TGTGCCTGGAGCTATAAGGCGGGGCTCACAGATACGCAGTATTTT	CAWSYKAGLTDTQYF
TRBV29-1	TRBJ2-3	NA	NA	TGCAGCGTTCTGGCGGGGTCCACAGATACGCAGTATTTT	CSVLAGSTDTQYF
TRBV19	TRBJ1-5	NA	TRBD1	TGTGCCAGTAGCACCACTCGGGGACAGAGCAATCAGCCCCAGCATTTT	CASSTTRGQSNQPQHF
TRBV9	TRBJ1-6	NA	TRBD1	TGTGCCAGCAGCGTAGGGACAGGGTTTTCACCCCTCCACTTT	CASSVGTGFSPLHF
TRBV6-5	TRBJ1-4	NA	NA	TGTGCCAGCAGTTATGAGGGTGGAGAAAAACTGTTTTTT	CASSYEGGEKLFF
TRBV4-3	TRBJ2-5	NA	TRBD2	TGCGCCAGCAGCCAAGACTGGACGGGAGGGTTGGGAGAGACCCAGTACTTC	CASSQDWTGGLGETQYF
TRBV7-7	TRBJ2-5	once	TRBD1	TGTGCTAGCAGCCTGGACAGGTACCAAGAGACCCAGTACTTC	CASSLDRYQETQYF
TRBV4-3	TRBJ1-4	NA	TRBD1	TGCGCCAGCAGCCCGGGACAGGGTGGTGAAAAACTGTTTTTT	CASSPGQGGEKLFF
TRBV30	TRBJ2-3	once	TRBD2	TGTGCCTGGAAAGGGTTACTAGCGGGAGTGACAGATACGCAGTATTTT	CAWKGLLAGVTDTQYF
TRBV7-9	TRBJ1-1	NA	NA	TGTGCCAGCAAATTCGAAGGGGCGGCCACTGAAGCTTTCTTT	CASKFEGAATEAFF
TRBV20-1	TRBJ2-3	NA	NA	TGCAGTGCTAGCAGAGATACGCAGTATTTT	CSASRDTQYF
TRBV19	TRBJ1-2	NA	TRBD1	TGTGCCAGTAGTATATTGGAGACAGGGGTTGGCTACACCTTC	CASSILETGVGYTF
TRBV30	TRBJ2-2	NA	TRBD2	TGTGCCTGGAGCCCTCTTCTCCGACTAGCGGGGAACACCGGGGAGCTGTTTTTT	CAWSPLLRLAGNTGELFF
TRBV18	TRBJ2-4	NA	NA	TGTGCCAGCTCACCGGGCCAGATAAACATTCAGTACTTC	CASSPGQINIQYF